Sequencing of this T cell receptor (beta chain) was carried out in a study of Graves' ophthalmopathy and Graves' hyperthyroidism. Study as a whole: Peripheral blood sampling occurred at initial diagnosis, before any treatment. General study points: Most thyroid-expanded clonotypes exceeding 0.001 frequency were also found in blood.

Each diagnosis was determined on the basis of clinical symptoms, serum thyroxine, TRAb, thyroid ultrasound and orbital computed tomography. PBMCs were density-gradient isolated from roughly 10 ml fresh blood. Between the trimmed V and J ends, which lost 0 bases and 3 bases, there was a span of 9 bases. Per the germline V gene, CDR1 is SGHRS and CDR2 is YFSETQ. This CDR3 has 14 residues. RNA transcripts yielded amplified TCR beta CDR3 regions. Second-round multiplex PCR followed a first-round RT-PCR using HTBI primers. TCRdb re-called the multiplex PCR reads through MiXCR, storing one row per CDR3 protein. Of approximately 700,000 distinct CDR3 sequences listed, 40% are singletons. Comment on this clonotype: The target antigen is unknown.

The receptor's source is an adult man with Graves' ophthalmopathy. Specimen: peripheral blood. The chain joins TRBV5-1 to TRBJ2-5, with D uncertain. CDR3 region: CASSLERAEETQYF. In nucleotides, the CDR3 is TGCGCCAGCAGCTTGGAACGGGCCGAAGAGACCCAGTACTTC.